Listed here are 13 T cell receptor beta chains from one sample, sequenced in a study of CD8+ T cells in alopecia areata. Extraction and reverse transcription of RNA yielded cDNA as the sequencing template. This table comes from immunoSEQ multiplex PCR, and its TCRdb copy is limited to in-frame clones, with some not included. Here the sample spans about 150,000 clones, 75% to 90% being singletons. This material consisted of CD8+ T cells sorted from blood, taken at week 0. The origin of the receptors is a human donor with alopecia areata.

J is TRBJ2-3 and V is TRBV9, with 10 bases lining up with TRBD1. The CDR3 is 16 residues long. CDR1 and CDR2 from the germline V gene are SGDLS and YYNGEE. V was clipped by 3 bases and J by 5 bases; unmatched bases: 9. CDR3 in amino acids: CASSAPGQGLRDTQYF. In nucleotides, the CDR3 is TGTGCCAGCAGCGCGCCGGGACAGGGGCTCAGAGATACGCAGTATTTT.

This chain uses TRBV7-2 with TRBJ2-2, with TRBD2 identical over 8 bases. The germline V gene encodes CDR1 SGHTA and CDR2 FQGNSA. Trimming removed 6 bases from V and 2 bases from J; junction bases left unmatched: 8. The CDR3 has 16 amino acids. The CDR3 protein is CASSPPSGGNTGELFF. In nucleotides, the CDR3 is TGTGCCAGCAGTCCCCCGAGCGGGGGAAACACCGGGGAGCTGTTTTTT.

The sample holds a few counts of this clone. This rearrangement joins TRBV6-5 to TRBJ2-1, with 10 bases identical to TRBD2. Germline-derived CDR1 and CDR2 are MNHEY and SVGAGI. The CDR3 spans 13 residues. V gave up 10 bases and J gave up 4 bases; unmatched junction bases: 4. The CDR3: CATSSGGYNEQFF. CDR3 DNA: TGTGCCACTTCTAGCGGGGGATACAATGAGCAGTTCTTC.

The chain links TRBV7-9 to TRBJ2-7; TRBD2 agrees at 7 bases. Germline CDR1 is SEHNR and CDR2 is FQNEAQ (reference sequence). The CDR3 is 15 residues long. Trimming took 2 bases from V and 4 from J; bases not matched to a gene: 8. As DNA, the CDR3 is TGTGCCAGCAGCTTATCGGGGAGGGCCGAGTACGAGCAGTACTTC. As protein: CASSLSGRAEYEQYF.

The genes are TRBV4-1 and TRBJ2-2, with D perhaps TRBD2 (6 bases). Looked up from germline, CDR1 is MGHRA and CDR2 is YSYEKL. The CDR3 runs 18 residues. Trimming cost V 3 bases and J 7 bases, with 24 bases left between them. CDR3 protein: CASSQISEGQVDGGELFF. CDR3 sequence (DNA): TGCGCCAGCAGCCAGATATCGGAGGGGCAGGTAGATGGCGGGGAGCTGTTTTTT.

This rearrangement joins TRBV5-6 to TRBJ2-7, with a tentative D call TRBD2 (6 bases). This CDR3 contains 15 residues. V lost 5 bases and J lost 1, with 16 bases in between. Germline assignment: CDR1 SGHDT and CDR2 YYEEEE. This CDR3 is CASRPIAENSYEQYF. The CDR3 coding sequence is TGTGCCAGCAGACCAATAGCGGAGAATTCCTACGAGCAGTACTTC.

This clone was counted only a few times. This chain connects TRBV11-2 to TRBJ1-5, with 7 bases matching TRBD1. The germline V gene encodes CDR1 SGHAT and CDR2 FQNNGV. The V gene end was trimmed by 4 bases and the J gene end by 7 bases; junction bases not matched to a gene: 4. The CDR3 totals 13 residues. Written as DNA, the CDR3 is TGTGCCAGCAGCTACGACAGGGAACAGCCCCAGCATTTT. Translated: CASSYDREQPQHF.

This clone was counted once. This rearrangement joins TRBV7-6 to TRBJ2-1; D is possibly TRBD1 (6 bases). The V end was cut by 0 bases, the J end by 4 bases, with 13 bases between. The CDR3 runs 16 residues. Germline CDR1 SGHVS, CDR2 FNYEAQ. The CDR3 sequence: CASSLAEQGVYNEQFF. The CDR3 nucleotides are TGTGCCAGCAGCTTAGCTGAACAGGGTGTATACAATGAGCAGTTCTTC.

Concerning this clone itself: The junction and the germline gene differ at one end; a read error may be behind it. The rearrangement joins TRBV7-7 to TRBJ1-1; 9 bases line up with TRBD1. Germline V lookup: CDR1 SSHAT, CDR2 FNYEAQ (reference sequence). This CDR3 is 14 amino acids long. The CDR3 sequence: CASSPDRGSTEAFF. The CDR3 bases are TGTGCTAGCAGCCCGGACAGGGGAAGCACTGAAGCTTTCTTT.

A note on this clone: At one end, the junction sequence differs from germline, possibly due to a read error. This chain's CDR3 is CASSLDRDYGYTF. The CDR3 nucleotides are TGTGCCAGCAGCTTGGACAGAGACTACGGCTACACCTTC. The rearrangement joins TRBV6-1 to TRBJ1-2; D is perhaps TRBD1 (6 bases). The CDR3 length is 13 residues. The germline V gene has CDR1 MNHNS and CDR2 SASEGT.

The V and J genes are TRBV5-1 and TRBJ1-2; 7 nucleotides agree with TRBD1. V trimming: 0 bases; J trimming: 7 bases; junction bases outside the gene matches: 6. Germline loops: CDR1 SGHRS, CDR2 YFSETQ. The CDR3 runs 14 residues. The CDR3 coding sequence is TGCGCCAGCAGCTTGGGAGACAGGGTGTTTGGCTACACCTTC. It translates to CASSLGDRVFGYTF.

Worth noting for this clone: This CDR3 is also generated by other DNA sequences in the sample. This rearrangement joins TRBV29-1 to TRBJ1-2; D is ambiguous. The CDR3 covers 11 residues. Per the germline V gene, CDR1 is SQVTM and CDR2 is ANQGSEA. The germline V and J ends were trimmed by 2 bases and 6 bases, with 7 bases remaining between them. The CDR3 nucleotides are TGCAGCGTTGAACTTCGTGATGGCTACACCTTC. This sequence encodes CSVELRDGYTF.

The V gene is TRBV7-9, the J gene TRBJ2-7, with D possibly being TRBD2 (5 bases). The V and J ends lost 7 bases and 5 bases respectively, with 15 bases between them. This CDR3 contains 13 residues. Germline V gene sequence: CDR1 SEHNR, CDR2 FQNEAQ (reference sequence). The DNA of the CDR3 is TGTGCCAGCATCTCCCGGGATCTCGACGAGCAGTACTTC. Its protein product is CASISRDLDEQYF.